A selection of T cell receptor beta chains follows, all from one sample in a study of shared clonotypes between healthy human individuals. Method: immunoSEQ multiplex PCR; TCRdb's copy keeps in-frame clones and lacks some. Of 650,000 to 700,000 clones listed, 90% are singletons. The sample comprised memory CD8+ T cells from PBMCs. Receptors were obtained from a man younger than 30 in good health. Some clones in this sample may be carry-over from other donors' samples. Both conserved end residues are part of each CDR3. A D gene is named only where the DNA matches it firmly. Some rows have no size entry. The others give once, few or many, or a class for an expanded clone.

v_gene: TRBV7-8
d_gene: NA
j_gene: TRBJ2-7
abundance: NA
CDR3nt: TGTGCCAGCAGTGAGGGACTTTTCCGCTCCTACGAGCAGTACTTC
CDR3aa: CASSEGLFRSYEQYF

v_gene: TRBV4-2
d_gene: NA
j_gene: TRBJ1-5
abundance: NA
CDR3nt: TGTGCCAGCAGCCAAGGTACGGATAGCAATCAGCCCCAGCATTTT
CDR3aa: CASSQGTDSNQPQHF

v_gene: TRBV5-1
d_gene: TRBD2
j_gene: TRBJ2-7
abundance: once
CDR3nt: TGCGCCAGTATGCTAGCGGGGGATTCCTACGAGCAGTACTTC
CDR3aa: CASMLAGDSYEQYF

v_gene: TRBV28
d_gene: NA
j_gene: TRBJ2-7
abundance: NA
CDR3nt: TGTGCCAGCACCCGGACTTCACGGGAGCAGTACTTC
CDR3aa: CASTRTSREQYF

v_gene: TRBV19
d_gene: NA
j_gene: TRBJ1-3
abundance: NA
CDR3nt: TGTGCCAGTAGCTGGCAGGTCTCTGGAAACACCATATATTTT
CDR3aa: CASSWQVSGNTIYF

v_gene: TRBV2
d_gene: TRBD1
j_gene: TRBJ1-1
abundance: once
CDR3nt: TGTGCCAGCAGCGACAGGGGAGAGACCACTGAAGCTTTCTTT
CDR3aa: CASSDRGETTEAFF

v_gene: TRBV5-1
d_gene: TRBD1
j_gene: TRBJ2-4
abundance: NA
CDR3nt: TGCGCCAGCAGCGAGGGACAGGGGGTTGACATTCAGTACTTC
CDR3aa: CASSEGQGVDIQYF

v_gene: TRBV28
d_gene: NA
j_gene: TRBJ2-3
abundance: NA
CDR3nt: TGTGCCAGCAGTTTCCCCCCAGATACGCAGTATTTT
CDR3aa: CASSFPPDTQYF

v_gene: TRBV14
d_gene: NA
j_gene: TRBJ2-5
abundance: NA
CDR3nt: TGTGCCAGCAGCCAAAGAGGACAGACCCAAGAGACCCAGTACTTC
CDR3aa: CASSQRGQTQETQYF

v_gene: TRBV7-3
d_gene: TRBD2
j_gene: TRBJ2-7
abundance: once
CDR3nt: TGTGCCAGCAGCTACCTAGCGGGAGGCCGCTACGAGCAGTACTTC
CDR3aa: CASSYLAGGRYEQYF

v_gene: TRBV10-3
d_gene: TRBD1
j_gene: TRBJ1-2
abundance: once
CDR3nt: TGTGCCATCAGTGACCCACCAGGGGGTCATAACTATGGCTACACCTTC
CDR3aa: CAISDPPGGHNYGYTF

v_gene: TRBV7-9
d_gene: NA
j_gene: TRBJ2-7
abundance: once
CDR3nt: TGTGCCAGCCTTTCCCAAGGGGACGAGCAGTACTTC
CDR3aa: CASLSQGDEQYF

v_gene: TRBV14
d_gene: NA
j_gene: TRBJ1-2
abundance: NA
CDR3nt: TGTGCCAGCAGCCATGGGAGGCACTATGGCTACACCTTC
CDR3aa: CASSHGRHYGYTF

v_gene: TRBV4-3
d_gene: NA
j_gene: TRBJ2-2
abundance: NA
CDR3nt: TGCGCCAGCAGCCAAGGGTTAACCGGGGAGCTGTTTTTT
CDR3aa: CASSQGLTGELFF

v_gene: TRBV4-1
d_gene: NA
j_gene: TRBJ2-7
abundance: NA
CDR3nt: TGCGCCAGCAGCCAAGGCCCTCCCCCGTCGGTCTACGAGCAGTACTTC
CDR3aa: CASSQGPPPSVYEQYF

v_gene: TRBV18
d_gene: TRBD2
j_gene: TRBJ2-3
abundance: NA
CDR3nt: TGTGCCAGCTCTACTAGCGGGAACACAGATACGCAGTATTTT
CDR3aa: CASSTSGNTDTQYF

v_gene: TRBV7-2
d_gene: NA
j_gene: TRBJ2-7
abundance: NA
CDR3nt: TGTGCCAGCAGCTTAGGGTTGGCGGGAAACGAAGAAACTACCTACGAGCAGTACTTC
CDR3aa: CASSLGLAGNEETTYEQYF

v_gene: TRBV7-9
d_gene: TRBD1
j_gene: TRBJ1-5
abundance: few
CDR3nt: TGTGCCAGCAGCTCGGGGGACAGGGAACGACGGCAGCCCCAGCATTTT
CDR3aa: CASSSGDRERRQPQHF

v_gene: TRBV6-5
d_gene: NA
j_gene: TRBJ2-2
abundance: NA
CDR3nt: TGTGCCAGCGGTAGAGGACTTGAGCTGTTTTTT
CDR3aa: CASGRGLELFF

v_gene: TRBV7-9
d_gene: TRBD1
j_gene: TRBJ1-4
abundance: NA
CDR3nt: TGTGCCAGCAGCTTAAGAAAAGGACAGGGAGATGAAAAACTGTTTTTT
CDR3aa: CASSLRKGQGDEKLFF

v_gene: TRBV19
d_gene: NA
j_gene: TRBJ2-4
abundance: NA
CDR3nt: TGTGCCAGTAGTGTTCCCGGCATTCAGTACTTC
CDR3aa: CASSVPGIQYF

v_gene: TRBV15
d_gene: TRBD2
j_gene: TRBJ2-2
abundance: NA
CDR3nt: TGTGCCACCAGCGCCCGAGGGAGCGGGAACTACACCGGGGAGCTGTTTTTT
CDR3aa: CATSARGSGNYTGELFF

v_gene: TRBV4-1
d_gene: NA
j_gene: TRBJ2-7
abundance: NA
CDR3nt: TGCGCCAGCAGCCAAAAAGACAGTGGCTTACGTAGCTCCTACGAGCAGTACTTC
CDR3aa: CASSQKDSGLRSSYEQYF

v_gene: TRBV27
d_gene: TRBD2
j_gene: TRBJ2-3
abundance: NA
CDR3nt: TGTGCCAGCAGTTTACAACTAGCGGGAGTCAGAGATACGCAGTATTTT
CDR3aa: CASSLQLAGVRDTQYF

v_gene: TRBV6-5
d_gene: TRBD1
j_gene: TRBJ1-2
abundance: NA
CDR3nt: TGTGCCAGCAGTTTCGGACAGGGGGCTTTCTATGGCTACACCTTC
CDR3aa: CASSFGQGAFYGYTF

v_gene: TRBV5-1
d_gene: TRBD2
j_gene: TRBJ2-2
abundance: NA
CDR3nt: TGCGCCAGCAGCTGGACTAGCGGGGACCTAACCGGGGAGCTGTTTTTT
CDR3aa: CASSWTSGDLTGELFF

v_gene: TRBV30
d_gene: NA
j_gene: TRBJ2-2
abundance: NA
CDR3nt: TGTGCCTGGAGTGTCTCGAACACCGGGGAGCTGTTTTTT
CDR3aa: CAWSVSNTGELFF

v_gene: TRBV29-1
d_gene: NA
j_gene: TRBJ1-5
abundance: NA
CDR3nt: TGCAGCGTTGAAGTTGACAGCAATCAGCCCCAGCATTTT
CDR3aa: CSVEVDSNQPQHF

v_gene: TRBV29-1
d_gene: NA
j_gene: TRBJ2-5
abundance: NA
CDR3nt: TGCAGCGTTGATTGGGGAATTAAAGAGACCCAGTACTTC
CDR3aa: CSVDWGIKETQYF

v_gene: TRBV7-9
d_gene: NA
j_gene: TRBJ1-1
abundance: NA
CDR3nt: TGTGCCAGCAGCGCAGGAGGCCTGAACACTGAAGCTTTCTTT
CDR3aa: CASSAGGLNTEAFF

v_gene: TRBV28
d_gene: NA
j_gene: TRBJ2-5
abundance: NA
CDR3nt: TGTGCCAGCACGGCAGGGGAGACCCAGTACTTC
CDR3aa: CASTAGETQYF

v_gene: TRBV28
d_gene: NA
j_gene: TRBJ1-5
abundance: once
CDR3nt: TGTGCCAGCAGTCGCAATCACCAGCCCCAGCATTTT
CDR3aa: CASSRNHQPQHF

v_gene: TRBV11-3
d_gene: NA
j_gene: TRBJ2-6
abundance: NA
CDR3nt: TGTGCCAGCAGCTTTGAGGACAACGTCCTGACTTTC
CDR3aa: CASSFEDNVLTF

v_gene: TRBV2
d_gene: TRBD2
j_gene: TRBJ2-5
abundance: NA
CDR3nt: TGTGCCAGCAGTAGGACTAGCGCGGAGACCCAGTACTTC
CDR3aa: CASSRTSAETQYF

v_gene: TRBV10-3
d_gene: TRBD2
j_gene: TRBJ2-1
abundance: NA
CDR3nt: TGTGCCATCAGTGGGCGGCGGGAGGGCAGCAGCTCCTACAATGAGCAGTTCTTC
CDR3aa: CAISGRREGSSSYNEQFF

v_gene: TRBV6-1
d_gene: NA
j_gene: TRBJ1-2
abundance: few
CDR3nt: TGTGCCAGCAGTGGCCCAGGGCTAACTAACTATGGCTACACCTTC
CDR3aa: CASSGPGLTNYGYTF